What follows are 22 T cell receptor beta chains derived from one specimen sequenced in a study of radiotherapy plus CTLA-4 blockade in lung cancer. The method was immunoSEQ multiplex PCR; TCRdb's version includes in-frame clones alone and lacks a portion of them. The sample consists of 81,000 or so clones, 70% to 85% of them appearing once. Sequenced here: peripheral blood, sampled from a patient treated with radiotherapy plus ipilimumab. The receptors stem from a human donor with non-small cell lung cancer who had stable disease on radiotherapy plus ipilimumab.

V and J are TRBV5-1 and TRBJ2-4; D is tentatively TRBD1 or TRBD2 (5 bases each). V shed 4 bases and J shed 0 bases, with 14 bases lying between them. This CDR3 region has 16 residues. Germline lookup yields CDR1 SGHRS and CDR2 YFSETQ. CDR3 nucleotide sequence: TGCGCCAGCAGCGGGACGGAGACATTAGCCAAAAACATTCAGTACTTC. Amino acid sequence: CASSGTETLAKNIQYF.

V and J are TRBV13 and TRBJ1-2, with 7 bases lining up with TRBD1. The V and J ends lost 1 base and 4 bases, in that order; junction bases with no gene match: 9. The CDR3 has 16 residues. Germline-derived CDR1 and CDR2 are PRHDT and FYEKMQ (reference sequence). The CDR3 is CASSLVAGQSLYGYTF. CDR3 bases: TGTGCCAGCAGCTTAGTGGCGGGACAGTCGCTCTATGGCTACACCTTC.

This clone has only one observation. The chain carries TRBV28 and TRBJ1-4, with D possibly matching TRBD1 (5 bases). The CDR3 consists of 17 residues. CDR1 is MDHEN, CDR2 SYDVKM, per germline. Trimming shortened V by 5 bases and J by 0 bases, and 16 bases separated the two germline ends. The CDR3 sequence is CASSLPGLLATNEKLFF. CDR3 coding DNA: TGTGCCAGCAGTCTCCCAGGGCTCCTTGCAACTAATGAAAAACTGTTTTTT.

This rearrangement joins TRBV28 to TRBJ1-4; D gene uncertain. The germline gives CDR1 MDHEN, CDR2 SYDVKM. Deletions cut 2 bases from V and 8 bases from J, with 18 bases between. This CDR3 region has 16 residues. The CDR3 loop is CASSLIEGLGREKLFF. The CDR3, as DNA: TGTGCCAGCAGTTTAATAGAAGGATTGGGCCGCGAAAAACTGTTTTTT. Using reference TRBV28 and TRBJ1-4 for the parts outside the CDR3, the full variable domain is DVKVTQSSRYLVKRTGEKVFLECVQDMDHENMFWYRQDPGLGLRLIYFSYDVKMKEKGDIPEGYSVSREKKERFSLILESASTNQTSMYLCASSLIEGLGREKLFFGSGTQLSVL.

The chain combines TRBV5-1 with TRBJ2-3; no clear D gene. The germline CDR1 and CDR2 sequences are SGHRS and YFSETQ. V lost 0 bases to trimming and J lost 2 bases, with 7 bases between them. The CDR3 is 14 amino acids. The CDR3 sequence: CASSLELYTDTQYF. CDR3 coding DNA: TGCGCCAGCAGCTTGGAACTTTACACAGATACGCAGTATTTT.

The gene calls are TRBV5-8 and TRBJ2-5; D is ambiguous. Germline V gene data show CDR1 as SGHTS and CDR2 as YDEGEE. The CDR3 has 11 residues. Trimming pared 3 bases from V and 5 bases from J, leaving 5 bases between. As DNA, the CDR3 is TGTGCCAGCAGCTACGTGGAGACCCAGTACTTC. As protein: CASSYVETQYF. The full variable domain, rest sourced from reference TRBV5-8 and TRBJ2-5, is EAGVTQSPTHLIKTRGQQATLRCSPISGHTSVYWYQQALGLGLQFLLWYDEGEERNRGNFPPRFSGRQFPNYSSELNVNALELEDSALYLCASSYVETQYFGPGTRLLVL.

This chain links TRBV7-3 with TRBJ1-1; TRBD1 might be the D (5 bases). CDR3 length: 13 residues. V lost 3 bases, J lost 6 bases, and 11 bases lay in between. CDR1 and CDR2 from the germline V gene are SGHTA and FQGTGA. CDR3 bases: TGTGCCAGCAGCTTTGACACCAGGGCTGAAGCTTTCTTT. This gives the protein CASSFDTRAEAFF.

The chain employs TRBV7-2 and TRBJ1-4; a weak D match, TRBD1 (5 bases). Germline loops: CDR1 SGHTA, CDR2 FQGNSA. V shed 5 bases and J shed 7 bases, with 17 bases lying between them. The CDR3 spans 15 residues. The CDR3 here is CASSQGDWDSEKLFF. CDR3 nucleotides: TGTGCCAGCAGCCAAGGGGATTGGGACTCTGAAAAACTGTTTTTT.

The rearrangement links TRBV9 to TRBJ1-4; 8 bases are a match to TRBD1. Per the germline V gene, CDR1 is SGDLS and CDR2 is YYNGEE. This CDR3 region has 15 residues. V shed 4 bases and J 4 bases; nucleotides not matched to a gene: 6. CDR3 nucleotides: TGTGCCAGCAGCCTTGGACAGGGACTTAATGAAAAACTGTTTTTT. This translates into CASSLGQGLNEKLFF.

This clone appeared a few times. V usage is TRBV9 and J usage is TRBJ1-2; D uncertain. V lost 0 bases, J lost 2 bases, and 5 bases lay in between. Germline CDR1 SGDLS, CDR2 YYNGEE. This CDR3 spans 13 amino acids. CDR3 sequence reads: CASSVVGNYGYTF. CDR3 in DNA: TGTGCCAGCAGCGTAGTGGGGAACTATGGCTACACCTTC. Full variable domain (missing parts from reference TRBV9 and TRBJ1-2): DSGVTQTPKHLITATGQRVTLRCSPRSGDLSVYWYQQSLDQGLQFLIQYYNGEERAKGNILERFSAQQFPDLHSELNLSSLELGDSALYFCASSVVGNYGYTFGSGTRLTVV.

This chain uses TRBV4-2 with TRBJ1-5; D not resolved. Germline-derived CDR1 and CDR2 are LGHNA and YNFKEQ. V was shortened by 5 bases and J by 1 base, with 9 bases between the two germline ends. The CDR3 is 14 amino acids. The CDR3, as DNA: TGTGCCAGCAGCTCGACGGAAAGCAATCAGCCCCAGCATTTT. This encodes CASSSTESNQPQHF.

The CDR3 is CATSRTDSSYNEQFF. The CDR3 nucleotides read TGTGCCACCAGCAGGACTGATAGCTCCTACAATGAGCAGTTCTTC. J is TRBJ2-1 and V is TRBV15; D ambiguous. The CDR3 is made up of 15 amino acids. Germline CDR1 LNHNV, CDR2 YYDKDF (reference sequence). The V end was cut by 3 bases, the J end by 0 bases, with 9 bases between. Drawing the rest from reference TRBV15 and TRBJ2-1, the complete variable domain is DAMVIQNPRYQVTQFGKPVTLSCSQTLNHNVMYWYQQKSSQAPKLLFHYYDKDFNNEADTPDNFQSRRPNTSFCFLDIRSPGLGDTAMYLCATSRTDSSYNEQFFGPGTRLTVL.

CDR3 region: CAAGRHEQFF. Written as DNA, the CDR3 is TGTGCGGCAGGGCGCCATGAGCAGTTCTTC. The J gene is TRBJ2-1, the V gene TRBV27; D is possibly TRBD1 (5 bases). CDR1 is MNHEY and CDR2 is SMNVEV in the germline V gene (reference sequence). This CDR3 region has 10 residues.

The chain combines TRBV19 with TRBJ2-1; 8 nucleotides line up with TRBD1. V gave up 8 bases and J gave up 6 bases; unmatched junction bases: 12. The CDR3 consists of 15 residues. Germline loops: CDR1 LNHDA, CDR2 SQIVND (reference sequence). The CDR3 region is CASSSTGDWGNEQFF. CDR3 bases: TGTGCCAGTTCTTCGACAGGGGATTGGGGCAATGAGCAGTTCTTC.

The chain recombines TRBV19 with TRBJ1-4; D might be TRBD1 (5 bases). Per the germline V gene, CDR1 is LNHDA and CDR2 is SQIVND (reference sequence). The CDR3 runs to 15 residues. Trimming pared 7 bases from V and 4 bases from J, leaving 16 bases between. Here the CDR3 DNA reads TGTGCCAGTAAAAGAGGGGACGGACGTAATGAAAAACTGTTTTTT. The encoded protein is CASKRGDGRNEKLFF.

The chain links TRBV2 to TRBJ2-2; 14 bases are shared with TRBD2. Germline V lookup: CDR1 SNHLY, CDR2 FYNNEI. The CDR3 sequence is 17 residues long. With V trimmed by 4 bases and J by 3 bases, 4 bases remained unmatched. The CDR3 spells CASSGLAGGIDTGELFF. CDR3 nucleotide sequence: TGTGCCAGCAGTGGACTAGCGGGAGGGATAGACACCGGGGAGCTGTTTTTT.

The CDR3 loop reads CASSEVAVSYEQYF. The CDR3 DNA sequence: TGTGCCAGCAGTGAAGTTGCGGTCTCCTACGAGCAGTACTTC. V and J are TRBV2 and TRBJ2-7; D is unclear. CDR3 length: 14 amino acids. V was clipped by 1 base and J by 0 bases, with 7 bases between them. Germline assignment: CDR1 SNHLY and CDR2 FYNNEI.

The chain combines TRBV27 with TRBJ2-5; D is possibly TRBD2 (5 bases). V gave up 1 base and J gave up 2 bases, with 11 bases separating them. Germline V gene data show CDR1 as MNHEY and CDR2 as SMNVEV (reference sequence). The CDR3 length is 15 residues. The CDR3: CASSLFGSEQETQYF. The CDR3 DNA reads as TGTGCCAGCAGTTTATTTGGTAGCGAGCAAGAGACCCAGTACTTC.

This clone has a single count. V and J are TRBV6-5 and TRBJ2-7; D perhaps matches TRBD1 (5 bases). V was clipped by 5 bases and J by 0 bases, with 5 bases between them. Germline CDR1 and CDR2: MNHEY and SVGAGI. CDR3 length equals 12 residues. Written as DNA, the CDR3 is TGTGCCAGCAGTGGGGCCTCCTACGAGCAGTACTTC. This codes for CASSGASYEQYF.

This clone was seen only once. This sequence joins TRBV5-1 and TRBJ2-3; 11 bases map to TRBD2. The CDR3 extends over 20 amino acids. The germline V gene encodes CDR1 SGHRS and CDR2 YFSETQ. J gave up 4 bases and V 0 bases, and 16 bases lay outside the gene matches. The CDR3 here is CASSLGVLAGGSTSADTQYF. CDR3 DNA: TGCGCCAGCAGCTTGGGGGTCCTAGCGGGAGGCTCGACAAGCGCAGATACGCAGTATTTT.

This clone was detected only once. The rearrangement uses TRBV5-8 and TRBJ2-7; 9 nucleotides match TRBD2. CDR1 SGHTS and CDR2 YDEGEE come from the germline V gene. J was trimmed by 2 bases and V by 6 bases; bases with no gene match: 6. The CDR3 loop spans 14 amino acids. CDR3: CASNLAGLTYEQYF. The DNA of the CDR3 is TGTGCCAGCAACCTAGCGGGGCTCACCTACGAGCAGTACTTC.

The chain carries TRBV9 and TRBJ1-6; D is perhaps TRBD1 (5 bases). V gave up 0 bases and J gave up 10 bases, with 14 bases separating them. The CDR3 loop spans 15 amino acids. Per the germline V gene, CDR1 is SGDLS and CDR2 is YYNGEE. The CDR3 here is CASSVEEGRYSPLHF. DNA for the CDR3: TGTGCCAGCAGCGTAGAGGAGGGGAGGTACTCACCCCTCCACTTT.